This T cell receptor beta chain derives from a study of post-analysis software for immune sequencing data. Study observations and caveats: Elevated frequency relative to controls characterized roughly 5 TRBV segments in patients, TRBV5-6, TRBV5-1 and TRBV20-1 among them.

The V end was cut by 4 bases, the J end by 0 bases, with 10 bases between. The CDR3 consists of 15 residues. Germline V gene sequence: CDR1 DFQATT, CDR2 SNEGSKA (reference sequence). cDNA libraries of TCR beta carried unique molecular identifiers. Using its own MiXCR run on the PCR reads, TCRdb lists one record per CDR3 protein. The sample includes hundreds of thousands of distinct CDR3 sequences, about 32% of them seen just once. As to this clonotype: Its matching antigen is unknown.

This clonotype was obtained from a girl under 18 with multiple sclerosis. The genes are TRBV20-1 and TRBJ2-6; D possibly corresponds to TRBD1 (5 bases). Sequences were obtained from blood. The CDR3 reads CSAITGFSGANVLTF. Written as DNA, the CDR3 is TGCAGTGCTATAACAGGCTTCTCTGGGGCCAACGTCCTGACTTTC.